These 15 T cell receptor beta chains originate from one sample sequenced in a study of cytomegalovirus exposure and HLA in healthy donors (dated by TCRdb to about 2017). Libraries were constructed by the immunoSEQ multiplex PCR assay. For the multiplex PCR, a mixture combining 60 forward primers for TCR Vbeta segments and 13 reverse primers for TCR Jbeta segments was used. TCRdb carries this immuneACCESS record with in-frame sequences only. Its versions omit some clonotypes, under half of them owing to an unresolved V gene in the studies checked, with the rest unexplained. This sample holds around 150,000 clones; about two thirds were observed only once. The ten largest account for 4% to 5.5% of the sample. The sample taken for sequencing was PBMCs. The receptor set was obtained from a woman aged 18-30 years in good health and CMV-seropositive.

CDR3 loop: CASSMVGQGAGEQYF. The CDR3 nucleotides read TGTGCCAGCAGCATGGTGGGACAGGGGGCAGGAGAGCAGTACTTC. The chain recombines TRBV5-4 with TRBJ2-7; 12 bases line up with TRBD1. The CDR3 totals 15 residues. CDR1 SGHNT and CDR2 YYREEE come from the germline V gene (reference sequence). The trim removed 4 bases at V and 7 bases at J, leaving 9 bases unmatched. Full variable domain (rest looked up from reference TRBV5-4 and TRBJ2-7): ETGVTQSPTHLIKTRGQQVTLRCSSQSGHNTVSWYQQALGQGPQFIFQYYREEENGRGNFPPRFSGLQFPNYSSELNVNALELDDSALYLCASSMVGQGAGEQYFGPGTRLTVT.

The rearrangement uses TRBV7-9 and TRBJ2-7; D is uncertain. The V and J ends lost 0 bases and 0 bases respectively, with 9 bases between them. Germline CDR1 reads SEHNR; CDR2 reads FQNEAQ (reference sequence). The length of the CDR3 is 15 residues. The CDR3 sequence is CASSLAQASSYEQYF. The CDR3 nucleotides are TGTGCCAGCAGCTTAGCTCAGGCCTCCTCCTACGAGCAGTACTTC.

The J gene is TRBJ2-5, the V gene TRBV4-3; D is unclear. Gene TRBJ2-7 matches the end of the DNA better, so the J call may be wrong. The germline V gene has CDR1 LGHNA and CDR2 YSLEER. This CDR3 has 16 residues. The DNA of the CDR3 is TGCGCCAGCAGCCAGCGCTCCGTGGCAGGCTCCTACGAGCAGTACTTC. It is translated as CASSQRSVAGSYEQYF.

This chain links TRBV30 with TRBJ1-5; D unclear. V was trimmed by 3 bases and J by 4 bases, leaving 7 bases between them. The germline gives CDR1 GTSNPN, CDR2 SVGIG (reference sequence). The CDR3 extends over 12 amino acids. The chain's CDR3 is CAWSDTNQPQHF. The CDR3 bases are TGTGCCTGGAGCGACACTAATCAGCCCCAGCATTTT.

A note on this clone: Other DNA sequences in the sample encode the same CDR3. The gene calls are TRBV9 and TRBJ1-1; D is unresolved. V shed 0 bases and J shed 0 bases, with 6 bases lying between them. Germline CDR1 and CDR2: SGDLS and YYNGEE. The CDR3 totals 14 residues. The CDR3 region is CASSVGAMNTEAFF. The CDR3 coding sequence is TGTGCCAGCAGCGTAGGGGCTATGAACACTGAAGCTTTCTTT.

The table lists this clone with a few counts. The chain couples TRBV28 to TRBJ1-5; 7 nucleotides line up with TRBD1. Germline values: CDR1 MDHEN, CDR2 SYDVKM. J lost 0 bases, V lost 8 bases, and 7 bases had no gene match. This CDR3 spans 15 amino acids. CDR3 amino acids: CASGTVEFSNQPQHF. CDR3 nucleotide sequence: TGTGCCAGCGGGACAGTTGAGTTTAGCAATCAGCCCCAGCATTTT.

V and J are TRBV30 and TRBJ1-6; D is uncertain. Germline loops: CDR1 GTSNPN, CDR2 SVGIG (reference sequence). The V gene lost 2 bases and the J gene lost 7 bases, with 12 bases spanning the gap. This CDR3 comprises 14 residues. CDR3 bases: TGTGCCTGGAGTCAGGAGCGGGTAAATTCACCCCTCCACTTT. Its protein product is CAWSQERVNSPLHF.

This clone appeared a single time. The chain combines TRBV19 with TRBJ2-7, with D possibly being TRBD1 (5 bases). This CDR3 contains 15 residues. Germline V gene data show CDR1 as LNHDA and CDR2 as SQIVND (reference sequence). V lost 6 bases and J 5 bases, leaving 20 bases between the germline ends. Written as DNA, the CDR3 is TGTGCCAGTAGGCTTCGTGGGGCCCTTCGGGACGAGCAGTACTTC. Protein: CASRLRGALRDEQYF.

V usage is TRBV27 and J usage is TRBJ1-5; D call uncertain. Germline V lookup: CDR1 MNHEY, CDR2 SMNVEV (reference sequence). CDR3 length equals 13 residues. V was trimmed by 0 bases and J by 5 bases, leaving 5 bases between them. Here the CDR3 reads CASSLSPDQPQHF. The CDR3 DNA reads TGTGCCAGCAGTTTATCCCCGGATCAGCCCCAGCATTTT.

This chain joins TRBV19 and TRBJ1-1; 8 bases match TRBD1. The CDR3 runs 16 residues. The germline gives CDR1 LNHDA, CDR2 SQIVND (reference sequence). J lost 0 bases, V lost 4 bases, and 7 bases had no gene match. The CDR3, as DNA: TGTGCCAGTAGTAAGAGGGACAGGCACATGAACACTGAAGCTTTCTTT. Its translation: CASSKRDRHMNTEAFF.

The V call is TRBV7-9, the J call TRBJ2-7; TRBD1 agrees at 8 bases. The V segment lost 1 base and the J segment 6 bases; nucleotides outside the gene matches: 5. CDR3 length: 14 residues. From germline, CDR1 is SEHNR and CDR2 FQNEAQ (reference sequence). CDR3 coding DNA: TGTGCCAGCAGCTTAGGGACAGGGTTTATCGAGCAGTACTTC. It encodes CASSLGTGFIEQYF.

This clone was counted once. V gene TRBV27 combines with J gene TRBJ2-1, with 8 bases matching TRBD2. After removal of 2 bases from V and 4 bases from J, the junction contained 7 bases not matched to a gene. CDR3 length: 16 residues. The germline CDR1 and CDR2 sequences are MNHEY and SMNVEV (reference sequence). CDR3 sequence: CASSLEVAGRYNEQFF. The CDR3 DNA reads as TGTGCCAGCAGTTTAGAAGTAGCGGGAAGATACAATGAGCAGTTCTTC.

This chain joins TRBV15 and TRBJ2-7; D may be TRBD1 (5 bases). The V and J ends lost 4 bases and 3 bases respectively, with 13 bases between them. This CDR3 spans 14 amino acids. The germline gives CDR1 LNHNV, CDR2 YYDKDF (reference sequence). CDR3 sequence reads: CATSIDQGGYEQYF. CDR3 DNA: TGTGCCACCAGCATCGACCAGGGTGGCTACGAGCAGTACTTC. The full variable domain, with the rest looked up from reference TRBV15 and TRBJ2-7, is DAMVIQNPRYQVTQFGKPVTLSCSQTLNHNVMYWYQQKSSQAPKLLFHYYDKDFNNEADTPDNFQSRRPNTSFCFLDIRSPGLGDTAMYLCATSIDQGGYEQYFGPGTRLTVT.

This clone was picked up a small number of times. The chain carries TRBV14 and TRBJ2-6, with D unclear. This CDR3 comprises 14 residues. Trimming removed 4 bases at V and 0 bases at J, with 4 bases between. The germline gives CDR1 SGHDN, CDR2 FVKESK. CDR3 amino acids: CASSPSSGANVLTF. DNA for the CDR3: TGTGCCAGCAGCCCGAGCTCTGGGGCCAACGTCCTGACTTTC.

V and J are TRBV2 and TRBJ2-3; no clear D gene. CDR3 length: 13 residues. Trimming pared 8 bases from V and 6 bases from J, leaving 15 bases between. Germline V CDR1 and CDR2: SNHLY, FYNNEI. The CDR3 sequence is CASLLELEDTQYF. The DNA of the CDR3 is TGTGCCAGCCTCCTAGAATTAGAGGATACGCAGTATTTT.